This TCR beta chain was captured in a study of early T cells in non-severe SARS-CoV-2 infection. Across the whole study: Unpaired chains resulted from sequencing bulk RNA of unsorted whole blood. Study conclusions and caveats: Anti-spike CD8 responses were favored in VDJdb matching, and private and CD4 specificities were missed.

A remark on this clonotype: Its antigen is still unknown.

CDR1 and CDR2 from the germline V gene are SGHRS and YFSETQ. The CDR3 covers 13 residues. Unique molecular identifiers were affixed to single, distinct cDNA molecules. TCRdb ran MiXCR on the 5' RACE reads and lists one entry per CDR3 protein. Here the sample spans approximately 52,000 distinct CDR3 sequences, around 14% being singletons. The receptor was derived from an adult who was a healthcare worker with PCR-confirmed SARS-CoV-2 infection or an uninfected control (not recorded which). V gene TRBV5-1 combines with J gene TRBJ2-7, with 8 bases matching TRBD1. Sequenced here: whole blood, sampled at baseline. The CDR3 is CASGQGASYEQYF. The CDR3 nucleotides read TGCGCTTCCGGGCAGGGGGCCTCCTACGAGCAGTACTTC.